What follows is one T cell receptor (beta chain) and its context. What it recognizes is unknown. This sample stems from a study of Ad26.COV2.S vaccination and SARS-CoV-2 variants. The ends were cut back, 0 bases at V and 6 bases at J, with 18 bases in the middle. The CDR3 has 17 residues. Per germline, CDR1 LGHNA and CDR2 YSLEER. Produced via immunoSEQ multiplex PCR; TCRdb's table is partial and in-frame only. The sample contains roughly 380,000 clones, about 92% of which appear only once. Study-wide points: A substantial breadth of spike-specific CD8+ and CD4+ T cell responses after vaccination has been reported. Researchers cautioned that TCR breadth and depth analyses may have underestimated total T cell responses. Spike-specific TCR breadth was greater after Ad26.COV2.S than placebo. Across vaccine and placebo recipients, the breadth of non-spike TCRs was similar.

This specimen consisted of peripheral blood, obtained after recovery from COVID-19. The clonotype comes from a human donor who had recovered from COVID-19. The chain links TRBV4-3 to TRBJ2-1, with no clear D. This chain's CDR3 is CASSQDLPSPRPNEQFF. The CDR3 bases are TGCGCCAGCAGCCAAGATCTCCCCTCCCCCCGGCCCAATGAGCAGTTCTTC.